Described below is a single TCR beta chain sequence and its context. The antigen is unknown. The treatment here: 10-day PBMC culture with coronavirus spike peptide pools or control peptides (ViraFEST assay). Sequence data for DNA of cultured CD4+ T cells were generated by the Oncomine TCR Beta short-read assay. Each CDR3 protein is one row after TCRdb ran MiXCR on the PCR reads. The sample lists just under 8,500 distinct CDR3 sequences; 55% to 65% were seen once. The CDR3 has 14 amino acids. Trimming cost V 5 bases and J 4 bases, with 14 bases left between them. CDR1 and CDR2 from the germline V gene are SGHNT and YENEEA. The data are from a study of vaccination and CD4 T cells after COVID-19.

The chain uses TRBV11-3 and TRBJ1-1; D is unresolved. This clonotype was obtained from a human donor who had recovered from COVID-19. The material sequenced was CD4+ T cells from blood, cultured in vitro. CDR3 amino acids: CASSPTGSGTEAFF. DNA for the CDR3: TGTGCCAGCAGCCCCACGGGGTCTGGCACTGAAGCTTTCTTT.